Each of the 31 T cell receptor beta chains below was sequenced from the same sample in a study of cytomegalovirus exposure and HLA in healthy donors. In the PCR, 60 Vbeta and 13 Jbeta primers were used. Data came from immunoSEQ multiplex PCR; TCRdb stores just in-frame clones and leaves some out. The sample records about 140,000 clones, roughly 80% being singletons. Sequenced material: PBMCs. Source of these receptors: a man younger than 30 in good health and CMV-seropositive.

The J gene is TRBJ2-2, the V gene TRBV7-9; TRBD2 agrees at 7 bases. The CDR3 spans 15 residues. Per germline, CDR1 SEHNR and CDR2 FQNEAQ (reference sequence). The J segment lost 5 bases and the V segment lost 5 bases, leaving 8 bases of the junction unmatched. The CDR3 DNA is TGTGCCAGCAGCAGGGAGGGTGAGGGAACCGGGGAGCTGTTTTTT. This sequence encodes CASSREGEGTGELFF.

This clone showed up just once. The chain couples TRBV5-4 to TRBJ2-1, with 8 bases fitting TRBD2. The germline CDR1 and CDR2 sequences are SGHNT and YYREEE (reference sequence). This CDR3 region has 16 residues. With V trimmed by 2 bases and J by 5 bases, 9 bases remained unmatched. CDR3 in DNA: TGTGCCAGCAGCTTCGCCGGGAGGGCCGGGGACAATGAGCAGTTCTTC. It specifies CASSFAGRAGDNEQFF.

This clone was counted a single time. The gene calls are TRBV29-1 and TRBJ2-1, with TRBD2 matching 8 bases. Unmatched junction bases numbered 9, after V lost 1 base and J lost 7 bases. This CDR3 is built from 15 residues. Germline CDR1 reads SQVTM; CDR2 reads ANQGSEA. The CDR3 DNA reads as TGCAGCGTTGAAGCCGCGGGGGGAAGGGTTAATGAGCAGTTCTTC. Its protein product is CSVEAAGGRVNEQFF.

The chain recombines TRBV10-3 with TRBJ2-3, with TRBD2 matching over 7 bases. Germline V gene lookup returns CDR1 ENHRY and CDR2 SYGVKD. The CDR3 extends over 15 amino acids. The ends lost 6 bases at V and 2 bases at J; junction bases unmatched: 8. CDR3 in DNA: TGTGCCATCAGCGGTAAGCGGGGAACCACAGATACGCAGTATTTT. Residues: CAISGKRGTTDTQYF.

The chain uses TRBV27 and TRBJ2-5, with TRBD2 as a possible D gene (5 bases). Near its end, the DNA agrees better with TRBJ2-7, so the J call may be wrong. The CDR3 has 13 amino acids. Germline values: CDR1 MNHEY, CDR2 SMNVEV (reference sequence). The CDR3 nucleotides are TGTGCCAGCAGTTTACGGGGTGGGTTCGAGCAGTACTTC. Translating gives CASSLRGGFEQYF.

The CDR3 region has the DNA TGTGCCAGCAGCGTAGGACAGGCCAACTATGGCTACACCTTC. It codes for CASSVGQANYGYTF. This chain joins TRBV7-9 and TRBJ1-2, with 7 bases identical to TRBD1. The CDR3 runs 14 residues. Germline V CDR1 and CDR2: SEHNR, FQNEAQ (reference sequence). J was trimmed by 2 bases and V by 5 bases; bases with no gene match: 5. Full variable domain (rest looked up from reference TRBV7-9 and TRBJ1-2): DTGVSQNPRHKITKRGQNVTFRCDPISEHNRLYWYRQTLGQGPEFLTYFQNEAQLEKSRLLSDRFSAERPKGSFSTLEIQRTEQGDSAMYLCASSVGQANYGYTFGSGTRLTVV.

This sequence joins TRBV5-1 and TRBJ2-1; TRBD1 agrees at 7 bases. After removal of 2 bases from V and 5 bases from J, the junction contained 4 bases not matched to a gene. The germline V gene encodes CDR1 SGHRS and CDR2 YFSETQ. This CDR3 has 14 residues. The CDR3 sequence: CASSLRTGNNEQFF. The DNA for the CDR3 is TGCGCCAGCAGCTTAAGGACAGGTAACAATGAGCAGTTCTTC.

The chain is built from TRBV11-1 and TRBJ2-2; 8 positions agree with TRBD2. V was clipped by 6 bases and J by 6 bases; unmatched bases: 9. The CDR3 is 15 amino acids. Germline V lookup: CDR1 SGHAT, CDR2 FQDESV (reference sequence). The CDR3, as DNA: TGTGCCAGCAGACTAAGCGGGAGTTGGTCCGGGGAGCTGTTTTTT. Encoded protein: CASRLSGSWSGELFF.

CDR3 amino acids: CAWSAGGRRGYTF. DNA of the CDR3: TGTGCCTGGAGTGCCGGGGGGCGGCGGGGCTACACCTTC. The chain carries TRBV30 and TRBJ1-2; the D gene is possibly TRBD1 (6 bases). Germline V gives CDR1 GTSNPN, CDR2 SVGIG (reference sequence). The CDR3 is 13 amino acids. V was pared by 1 base and J by 8 bases, with 14 bases between.

In this sample, this clone turned up a few times. The genes are TRBV28 and TRBJ2-1, with 11 bases aligning to TRBD2. Germline V gives CDR1 MDHEN, CDR2 SYDVKM. V lost 7 bases to trimming and J lost 6 bases; unmatched junction nucleotides: 8. The CDR3 runs to 15 residues. The DNA for the CDR3 is TGTGCCAGCAATAGCCTAGCGGGAGGCGCCAATGAGCAGTTCTTC. Its translation is CASNSLAGGANEQFF.

The chain is built from TRBV18 and TRBJ2-7, with 9 bases lining up with TRBD1. The V gene's germline CDR1 is KGHSH and CDR2 LQKENI. Unmatched junction bases numbered 8, after V lost 3 bases and J lost 5 bases. There are 15 residues in the CDR3. CDR3 in DNA: TGTGCCAGCTCACCGCCCGGACAGGGGTTCAACGAGCAGTACTTC. Amino acids: CASSPPGQGFNEQYF.

This chain joins TRBV28 and TRBJ1-1, with TRBD1 matching over 7 bases. The trim removed 5 bases at V and 10 bases at J, leaving 7 bases unmatched. There are 12 residues in the CDR3. Germline loops: CDR1 MDHEN, CDR2 SYDVKM. CDR3 in DNA: TGTGCCAGCAGTCCCCCGACAGGGAGAGCTTTCTTT. This sequence encodes CASSPPTGRAFF.

About this clone itself: This probably arose from a read error, given a far larger clone one base away. The gene calls are TRBV21-1 and TRBJ2-7; the table's D call, TRBD1, has no DNA check behind it. TRBV21-1 is termed a pseudogene. CDR3 size: 17 residues. CDR3: CASSLGLLGQGSFEQYF. The CDR3 bases are TGTGCCAGCAGCTTAGGGCTACTGGGACAGGGGTCGTTCGAGCAGTACTTC.

The gene calls are TRBV18 and TRBJ1-1; 8 nucleotides align to TRBD1. CDR1 is KGHSH, CDR2 LQKENI, per germline. Germline trimming cut 6 bases from V and 6 bases from J; bases unmatched to any gene: 9. This CDR3 contains 14 residues. CDR3 sequence reads: CASSLGQASPEAFF. CDR3 coding DNA: TGTGCCAGCTCGTTGGGACAGGCTTCCCCTGAAGCTTTCTTT.

The rearrangement joins TRBV2 to TRBJ2-3; D possibly corresponds to TRBD2 (6 bases). Germline V gene sequence: CDR1 SNHLY, CDR2 FYNNEI. Trimming took off 4 bases at V and 6 bases at J, with 11 bases between the two ends. This CDR3 comprises 13 residues. The CDR3 reads CASSGEGGDTQYF. The DNA of the CDR3 is TGTGCCAGCAGTGGAGAAGGAGGGGATACGCAGTATTTT.

Only one count was recorded for this clone. This chain connects TRBV19 to TRBJ1-1; tentatively, D is TRBD1 (6 bases). The CDR3 extends over 15 amino acids. Germline-derived CDR1 and CDR2 are LNHDA and SQIVND (reference sequence). The V end was cut by 4 bases, the J end by 3 bases, with 15 bases between. The CDR3 loop reads CASSTSGALYTEAFF. The DNA of the CDR3 is TGTGCCAGTAGTACTTCAGGGGCGTTGTACACTGAAGCTTTCTTT.

This chain uses TRBV7-9 with TRBJ2-1, with D possibly matching TRBD2 (6 bases). CDR3 length: 16 residues. V gave up 1 base and J gave up 6 bases, with 16 bases separating them. Germline V lookup: CDR1 SEHNR, CDR2 FQNEAQ (reference sequence). The CDR3 region has the DNA TGTGCCAGCAGCTTAGGGGGGGACCACAGGATCAATGAGCAGTTCTTC. Protein: CASSLGGDHRINEQFF.

The V gene is TRBV11-2, the J gene TRBJ1-2; D ambiguous. CDR1 is SGHAT and CDR2 is FQNNGV in the germline V gene. The CDR3 consists of 13 residues. The V end lost 5 bases, the J end lost 4 bases, and 11 bases lay between the germline ends. The CDR3 coding sequence is TGTGCCAGCAGCCAAGGACTTACCTATGGCTACACCTTC. The encoded protein is CASSQGLTYGYTF.

This clone was recorded once. This rearrangement joins TRBV5-1 to TRBJ2-2; 7 bases line up with TRBD1. The germline CDR1 and CDR2 sequences are SGHRS and YFSETQ. This CDR3 spans 15 amino acids. V was pared by 4 bases and J by 1 base, with 4 bases of the junction left unmatched. Here the CDR3 reads CASSPRTGNTGELFF. CDR3 sequence (DNA): TGCGCCAGCAGCCCCCGGACAGGGAACACCGGGGAGCTGTTTTTT.

CDR3 amino acids: CAISATGNSNQPQHF. In DNA form, the CDR3 reads TGTGCCATCAGCGCGACAGGGAATAGCAATCAGCCCCAGCATTTT. The genes are TRBV10-3 and TRBJ1-5; 7 bases are shared with TRBD1. Per germline, CDR1 ENHRY and CDR2 SYGVKD. The length of the CDR3 is 15 residues. J lost 0 bases, V lost 6 bases, and 5 bases had no gene match.

The chain uses TRBV4-2 and TRBJ2-7, with 13 nucleotides matching TRBD2. The CDR3 loop spans 18 amino acids. Germline trimming cut 1 base from V and 0 bases from J; bases unmatched to any gene: 6. The germline gives CDR1 LGHNA, CDR2 YNFKEQ. This CDR3 is CASSQAGTSGILSYEQYF. The CDR3 DNA reads TGTGCCAGCAGCCAAGCCGGGACTAGCGGGATCCTCTCCTACGAGCAGTACTTC.

This clone was found a few times. The chain joins TRBV7-9 to TRBJ2-7, with 10 bases fitting TRBD2. V lost 6 bases to trimming and J lost 4 bases; unmatched junction nucleotides: 6. The length of the CDR3 is 14 residues. Germline assignment: CDR1 SEHNR and CDR2 FQNEAQ (reference sequence). CDR3 sequence: CASRSSGSSYEQYF. Written as DNA, the CDR3 is TGTGCCAGCAGATCTAGCGGGAGTAGTTACGAGCAGTACTTC.

The gene calls are TRBV28 and TRBJ2-3, with D possibly being TRBD2 (6 bases). Germline lookup yields CDR1 MDHEN and CDR2 SYDVKM. V shed 7 bases and J shed 4 bases, with 21 bases lying between them. The CDR3 consists of 16 residues. The CDR3: CASTSRRPGVADTQYF. As DNA, the CDR3 is TGTGCCAGCACCTCTCGTAGGCCGGGAGTAGCAGATACGCAGTATTTT.

The CDR3 DNA reads TGCGCCACCAAAGCCACGGGTGGCTACGAGCAGTACTTC. The encoded protein is CATKATGGYEQYF. The gene calls are TRBV10-1 and TRBJ2-7, with D uncertain. This CDR3 is 13 amino acids long. Deletions cut 10 bases from V and 3 bases from J, with 16 bases between. Germline V gene lookup returns CDR1 WNHNN and CDR2 SYGVQD (reference sequence).

The gene calls are TRBV9 and TRBJ2-7, with D unclear. Trimming removed 4 bases from V and 0 bases from J, with 8 bases in between. CDR1 SGDLS and CDR2 YYNGEE come from the germline V gene. This CDR3 is built from 13 residues. The CDR3 spells CASSPGGSYEQYF. CDR3 bases: TGTGCCAGCAGCCCCGGCGGCTCCTACGAGCAGTACTTC.

Only one count was recorded for this clone. CDR3 DNA: TGTGCCAGCAGCAGCAGTCTAGCGGGAGGGAAAGAGACCCAGTACTTC. Translated, it gives CASSSSLAGGKETQYF. The chain uses TRBV5-4 and TRBJ2-5; 12 bases are shared with TRBD2. Losses at the gene ends were 4 bases for V and 3 bases for J; bases not matched to a gene: 7. Germline CDR1 and CDR2: SGHNT and YYREEE (reference sequence). The CDR3 is 16 residues long.

The chain carries TRBV6-5 and TRBJ2-7; no firm D call. Germline CDR1 is MNHEY and CDR2 is SVGAGI. This CDR3 is 15 amino acids long. Trimming removed 0 bases from V and 6 bases from J, with 15 bases in between. CDR3 sequence (DNA): TGTGCCAGCAGTTACTCTCCCCCAACGGGTGGCGAGCAGTACTTC. It is translated as CASSYSPPTGGEQYF.

The CDR3 bases are TGTGCCAGCAGGGGCGGACTAGCAAGCACAGATACGCAGTATTTT. This sequence encodes CASRGGLASTDTQYF. The chain uses TRBV6-1 and TRBJ2-3; TRBD2 agrees at 8 bases. Germline V gene sequence: CDR1 MNHNS, CDR2 SASEGT. V was pared by 6 bases and J by 0 bases, with 5 bases of the junction left unmatched. CDR3 length: 15 amino acids.

V is TRBV30 and J is TRBJ1-1, with D unresolved. CDR3 size: 15 residues. The germline V and J ends were trimmed by 4 bases and 0 bases, with 15 bases remaining between them. The V gene's germline CDR1 is GTSNPN and CDR2 SVGIG (reference sequence). The CDR3 spells CAWIYRRYMNTEAFF. CDR3 DNA sequence: TGTGCCTGGATTTACCGCAGATACATGAACACTGAAGCTTTCTTT.

The chain couples TRBV27 to TRBJ2-7, with D perhaps matching TRBD2 (6 bases). The CDR3 consists of 14 residues. The germline gives CDR1 MNHEY, CDR2 SMNVEV (reference sequence). The V end lost 0 bases, the J end lost 6 bases, and 12 bases lay between the germline ends. CDR3 bases: TGTGCCAGCAGTTTATCCGAGCGGGTGGGCGAGCAGTACTTC. This translates into CASSLSERVGEQYF.

This chain joins TRBV5-1 and TRBJ2-1; D is possibly TRBD1 (6 bases). V was cut by 0 bases and J by 7 bases, with 17 bases left in between. Looked up from germline, CDR1 is SGHRS and CDR2 is YFSETQ. The CDR3 consists of 16 residues. CDR3 in DNA: TGCGCCAGCAGCTTGGTTCCAGGGGACAAGGGGAATGAGCAGTTCTTC. It codes for CASSLVPGDKGNEQFF.